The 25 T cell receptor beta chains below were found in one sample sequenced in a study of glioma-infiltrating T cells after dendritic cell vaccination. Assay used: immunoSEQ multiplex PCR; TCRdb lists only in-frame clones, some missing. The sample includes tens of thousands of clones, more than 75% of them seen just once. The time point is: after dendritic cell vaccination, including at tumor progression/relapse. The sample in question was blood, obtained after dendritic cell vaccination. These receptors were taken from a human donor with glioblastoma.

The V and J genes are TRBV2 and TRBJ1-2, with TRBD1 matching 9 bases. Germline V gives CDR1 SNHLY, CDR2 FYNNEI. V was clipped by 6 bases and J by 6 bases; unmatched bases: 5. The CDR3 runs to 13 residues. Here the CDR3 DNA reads TGTGCCAGCAGGGCCGGGACAGGGAATGGCTACACCTTC. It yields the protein CASRAGTGNGYTF.

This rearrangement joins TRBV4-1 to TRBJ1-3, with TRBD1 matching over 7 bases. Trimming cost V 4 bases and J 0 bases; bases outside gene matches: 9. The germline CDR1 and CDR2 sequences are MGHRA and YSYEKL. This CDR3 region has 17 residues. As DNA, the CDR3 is TGCGCCAGCAGCCCCTCCCGGGACAGCCGCTCTGGAAACACCATATATTTT. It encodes CASSPSRDSRSGNTIYF.

CDR3 bases: TGTGCCAGCAGTTGGACAGGGGGCTATCAGCCCCAGCATTTT. Its translation is CASSWTGGYQPQHF. The chain couples TRBV27 to TRBJ1-5, with TRBD1 identical over 11 bases. The CDR3 has 14 amino acids. Germline CDR1 is MNHEY and CDR2 is SMNVEV (reference sequence). With V trimmed by 4 bases and J by 5 bases, 1 base remained unmatched.

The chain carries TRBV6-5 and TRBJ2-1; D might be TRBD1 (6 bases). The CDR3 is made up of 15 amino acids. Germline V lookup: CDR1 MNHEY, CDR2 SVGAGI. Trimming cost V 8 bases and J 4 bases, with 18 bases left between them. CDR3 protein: CASQHGTRNYNEQFF. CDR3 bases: TGTGCCAGCCAACATGGGACACGGAATTACAATGAGCAGTTCTTC.

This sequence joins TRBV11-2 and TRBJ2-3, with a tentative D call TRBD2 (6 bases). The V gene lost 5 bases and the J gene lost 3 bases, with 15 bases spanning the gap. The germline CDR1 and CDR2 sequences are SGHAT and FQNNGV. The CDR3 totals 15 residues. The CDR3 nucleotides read TGTGCCAGCAGCCCACGGACGGGGGAAACAGATACGCAGTATTTT. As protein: CASSPRTGETDTQYF.

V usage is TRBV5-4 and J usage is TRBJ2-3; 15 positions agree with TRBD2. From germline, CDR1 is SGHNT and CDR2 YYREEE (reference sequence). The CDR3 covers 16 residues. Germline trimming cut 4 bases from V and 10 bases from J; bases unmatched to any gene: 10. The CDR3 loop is CASSLRTSGGAAAQYF. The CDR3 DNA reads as TGTGCCAGCAGCCTTCGGACTAGCGGGGGGGCGGCGGCGCAGTATTTT. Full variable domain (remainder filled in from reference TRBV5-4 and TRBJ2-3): ETGVTQSPTHLIKTRGQQVTLRCSSQSGHNTVSWYQQALGQGPQFIFQYYREEENGRGNFPPRFSGLQFPNYSSELNVNALELDDSALYLCASSLRTSGGAAAQYFGPGTRLTVL.

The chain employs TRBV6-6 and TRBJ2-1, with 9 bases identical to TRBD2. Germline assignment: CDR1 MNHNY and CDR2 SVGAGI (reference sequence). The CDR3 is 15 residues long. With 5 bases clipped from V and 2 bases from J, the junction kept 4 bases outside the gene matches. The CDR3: CASSTLAGPYNEQFF. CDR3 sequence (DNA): TGTGCCAGCAGTACCCTAGCGGGACCCTACAATGAGCAGTTCTTC.

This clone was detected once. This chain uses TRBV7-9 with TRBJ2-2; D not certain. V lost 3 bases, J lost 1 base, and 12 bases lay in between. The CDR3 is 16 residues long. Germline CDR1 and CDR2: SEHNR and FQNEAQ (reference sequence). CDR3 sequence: CASSFWAVENTGELFF. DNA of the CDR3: TGTGCCAGCAGCTTTTGGGCTGTTGAGAACACCGGGGAGCTGTTTTTT.

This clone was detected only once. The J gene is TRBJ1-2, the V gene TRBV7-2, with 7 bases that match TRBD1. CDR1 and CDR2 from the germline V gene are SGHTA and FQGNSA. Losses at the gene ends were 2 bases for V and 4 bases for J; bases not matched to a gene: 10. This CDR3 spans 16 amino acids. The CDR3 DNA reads TGTGCCAGCAGCTTAAACGACAGGGCAGCGAGCTATGGCTACACCTTC. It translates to CASSLNDRAASYGYTF. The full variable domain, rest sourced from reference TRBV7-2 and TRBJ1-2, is GAGVSQSPSNKVTEKGKDVELRCDPISGHTALYWYRQSLGQGLEFLIYFQGNSAPDKSGLPSDRFSAERTGGSVSTLTIQRTQQEDSAVYLCASSLNDRAASYGYTFGSGTRLTVV.

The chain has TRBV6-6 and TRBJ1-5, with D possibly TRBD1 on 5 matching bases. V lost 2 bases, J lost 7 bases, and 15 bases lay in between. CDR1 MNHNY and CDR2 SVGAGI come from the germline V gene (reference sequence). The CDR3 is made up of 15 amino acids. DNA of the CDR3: TGTGCCAGCAGTTACGGGGCAGGGCTGGAACAGCCCCAGCATTTT. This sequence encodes CASSYGAGLEQPQHF.

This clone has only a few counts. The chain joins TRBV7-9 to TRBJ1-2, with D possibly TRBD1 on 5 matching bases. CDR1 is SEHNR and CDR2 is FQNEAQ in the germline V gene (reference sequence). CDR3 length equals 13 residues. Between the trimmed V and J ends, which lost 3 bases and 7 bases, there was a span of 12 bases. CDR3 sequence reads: CASSFEGRGGYTF. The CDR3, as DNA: TGTGCCAGCAGCTTTGAGGGGAGGGGTGGCTACACCTTC.

This CDR3 is CASSRANTGELFF. Written as DNA, the CDR3 is TGTGCCAGCTCACGGGCAAACACCGGGGAGCTGTTTTTT. The rearrangement uses TRBV18 and TRBJ2-2; D gene uncertain. Germline V gene sequence: CDR1 KGHSH, CDR2 LQKENI. Trimming removed 4 bases from V and 2 bases from J, with 5 bases in between. This CDR3 is 13 amino acids long.

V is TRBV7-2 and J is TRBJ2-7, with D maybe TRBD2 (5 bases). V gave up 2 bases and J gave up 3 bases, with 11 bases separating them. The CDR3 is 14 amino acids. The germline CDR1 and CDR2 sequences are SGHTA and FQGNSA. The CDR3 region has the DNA TGTGCCAGCAGCTTATCCCCGGGGAGCTACGAGCAGTACTTC. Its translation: CASSLSPGSYEQYF.

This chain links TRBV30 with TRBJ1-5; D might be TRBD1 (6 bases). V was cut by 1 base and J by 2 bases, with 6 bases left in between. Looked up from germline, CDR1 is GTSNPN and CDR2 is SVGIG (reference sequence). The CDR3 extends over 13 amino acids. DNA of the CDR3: TGTGCCTGGAGTGACAGGGGCAATCAGCCCCAGCATTTT. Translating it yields CAWSDRGNQPQHF.

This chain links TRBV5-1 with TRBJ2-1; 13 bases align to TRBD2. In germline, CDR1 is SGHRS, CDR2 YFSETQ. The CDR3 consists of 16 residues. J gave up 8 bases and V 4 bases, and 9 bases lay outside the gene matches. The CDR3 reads CASSPLAGGPWDEQFF. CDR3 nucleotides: TGCGCCAGCAGCCCACTAGCGGGGGGGCCTTGGGATGAGCAGTTCTTC.

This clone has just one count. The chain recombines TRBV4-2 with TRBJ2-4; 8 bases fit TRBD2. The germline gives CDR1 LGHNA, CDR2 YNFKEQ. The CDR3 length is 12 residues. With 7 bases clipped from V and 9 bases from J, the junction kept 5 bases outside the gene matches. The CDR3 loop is CASTNGGGIQYF. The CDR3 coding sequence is TGTGCCAGCACCAACGGGGGGGGCATTCAGTACTTC.

CDR3 nucleotides: TGTGCCAGCAGGACCGTACGGGGAACTGAAGCTTTCTTT. The encoded protein is CASRTVRGTEAFF. V usage is TRBV6-5 and J usage is TRBJ1-1; D ambiguous. Trimming removed 6 bases at V and 5 bases at J, with 13 bases between. The CDR3 consists of 13 residues. Germline values: CDR1 MNHEY, CDR2 SVGAGI.

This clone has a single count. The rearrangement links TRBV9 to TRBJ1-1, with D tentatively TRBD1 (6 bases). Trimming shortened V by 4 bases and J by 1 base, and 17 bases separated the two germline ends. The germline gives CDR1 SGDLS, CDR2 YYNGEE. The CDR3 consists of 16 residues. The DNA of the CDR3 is TGTGCCAGCAGCCTTGACAGGAGAGCTGGGAACACTGAAGCTTTCTTT. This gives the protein CASSLDRRAGNTEAFF.

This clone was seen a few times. CDR3 in amino acids: CASRNDTAYEQYF. CDR3 DNA: TGTGCCAGCAGAAACGACACGGCATACGAGCAGTACTTC. V usage is TRBV2 and J usage is TRBJ2-7; D gene ambiguous. Trimming took 6 bases from V and 4 from J, leaving 13 bases between them. CDR1 is SNHLY, CDR2 FYNNEI, per germline. This CDR3 is 13 amino acids long.

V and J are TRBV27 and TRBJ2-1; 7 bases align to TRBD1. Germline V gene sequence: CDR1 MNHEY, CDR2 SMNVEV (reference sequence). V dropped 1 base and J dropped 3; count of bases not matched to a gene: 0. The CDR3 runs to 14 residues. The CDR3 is CASSLWDSYNEQFF. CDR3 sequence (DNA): TGTGCCAGCAGTTTATGGGACAGCTACAATGAGCAGTTCTTC.

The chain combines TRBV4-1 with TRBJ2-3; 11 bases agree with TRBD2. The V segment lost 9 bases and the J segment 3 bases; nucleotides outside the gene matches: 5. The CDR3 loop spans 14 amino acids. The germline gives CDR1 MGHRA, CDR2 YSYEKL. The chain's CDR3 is CASSTSGDTDTQYF. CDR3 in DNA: TGCGCCAGTTCGACTAGCGGGGATACAGATACGCAGTATTTT.

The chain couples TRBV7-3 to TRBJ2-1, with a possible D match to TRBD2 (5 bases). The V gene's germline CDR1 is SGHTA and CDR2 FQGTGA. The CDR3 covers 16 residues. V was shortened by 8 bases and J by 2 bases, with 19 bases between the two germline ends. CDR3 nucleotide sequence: TGTGCCAGCGCCCGTGCCGGGGTGTCGGCCTACAATGAGCAGTTCTTC. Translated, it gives CASARAGVSAYNEQFF.

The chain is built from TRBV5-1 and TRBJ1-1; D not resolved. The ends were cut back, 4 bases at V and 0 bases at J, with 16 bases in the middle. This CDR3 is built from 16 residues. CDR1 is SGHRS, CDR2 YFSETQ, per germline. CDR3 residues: CASSLSGSNLNTEAFF. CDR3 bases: TGCGCCAGCAGCCTGAGCGGGTCTAACTTGAACACTGAAGCTTTCTTT. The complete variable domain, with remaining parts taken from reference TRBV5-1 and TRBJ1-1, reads KAGVTQTPRYLIKTRGQQVTLSCSPISGHRSVSWYQQTPGQGLQFLFEYFSETQRNKGNFPGRFSGRQFSNSRSEMNVSTLELGDSALYLCASSLSGSNLNTEAFFGQGTRLTVV.

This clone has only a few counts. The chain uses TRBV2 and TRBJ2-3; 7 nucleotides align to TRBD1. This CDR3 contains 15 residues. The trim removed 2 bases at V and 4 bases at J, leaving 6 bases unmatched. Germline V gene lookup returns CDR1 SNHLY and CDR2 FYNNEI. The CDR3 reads CASSERGTEADTQYF. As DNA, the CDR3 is TGTGCCAGCAGTGAAAGGGGGACAGAGGCAGATACGCAGTATTTT. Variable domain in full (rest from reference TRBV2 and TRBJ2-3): EPEVTQTPSHQVTQMGQEVILRCVPISNHLYFYWYRQILGQKVEFLVSFYNNEISEKSEIFDDQFSVERPDGSNFTLKIRSTKLEDSAMYFCASSERGTEADTQYFGPGTRLTVL.

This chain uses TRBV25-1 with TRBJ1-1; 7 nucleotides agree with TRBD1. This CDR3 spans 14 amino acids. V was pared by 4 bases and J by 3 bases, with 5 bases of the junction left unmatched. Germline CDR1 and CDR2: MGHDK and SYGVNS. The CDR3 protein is CASSGRQGYTEAFF. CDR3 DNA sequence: TGTGCCAGCAGTGGCCGACAGGGTTACACTGAAGCTTTCTTT.